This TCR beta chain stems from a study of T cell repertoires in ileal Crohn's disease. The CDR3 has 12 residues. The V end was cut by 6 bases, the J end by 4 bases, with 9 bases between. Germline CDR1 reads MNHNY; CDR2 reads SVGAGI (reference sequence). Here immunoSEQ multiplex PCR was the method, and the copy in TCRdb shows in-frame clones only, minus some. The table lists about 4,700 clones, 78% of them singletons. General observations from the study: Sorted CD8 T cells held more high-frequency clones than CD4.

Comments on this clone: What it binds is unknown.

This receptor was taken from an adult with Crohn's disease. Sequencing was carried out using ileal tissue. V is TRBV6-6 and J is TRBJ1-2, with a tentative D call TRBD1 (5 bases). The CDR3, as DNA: TGTGCCAGCAGAGTACAGGTCTATGGCTACACCTTC. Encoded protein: CASRVQVYGYTF.